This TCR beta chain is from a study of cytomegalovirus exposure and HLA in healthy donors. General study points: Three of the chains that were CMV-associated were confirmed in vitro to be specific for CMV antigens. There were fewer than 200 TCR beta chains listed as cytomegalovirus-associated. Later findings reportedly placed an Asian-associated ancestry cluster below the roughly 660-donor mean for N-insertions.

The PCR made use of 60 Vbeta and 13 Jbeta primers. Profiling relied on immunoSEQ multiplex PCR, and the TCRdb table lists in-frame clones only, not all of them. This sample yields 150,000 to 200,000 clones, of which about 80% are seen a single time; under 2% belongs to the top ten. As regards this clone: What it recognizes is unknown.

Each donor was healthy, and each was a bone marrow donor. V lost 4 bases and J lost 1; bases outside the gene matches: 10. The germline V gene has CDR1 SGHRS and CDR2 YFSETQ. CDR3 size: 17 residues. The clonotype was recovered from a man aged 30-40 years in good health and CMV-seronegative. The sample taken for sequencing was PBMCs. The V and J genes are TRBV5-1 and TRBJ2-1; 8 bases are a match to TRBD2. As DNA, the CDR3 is TGCGCCAGCAGCCTGCCCCGCGGGAGGTTGTCCTACAATGAGCAGTTCTTC. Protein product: CASSLPRGRLSYNEQFF. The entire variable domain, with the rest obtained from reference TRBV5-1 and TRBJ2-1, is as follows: KAGVTQTPRYLIKTRGQQVTLSCSPISGHRSVSWYQQTPGQGLQFLFEYFSETQRNKGNFPGRFSGRQFSNSRSEMNVSTLELGDSALYLCASSLPRGRLSYNEQFFGPGTRLTVL.